One T cell receptor (beta chain) is described in this entry. The sample comes from a study of blood T cell repertoires in COVID-19. Background on the study: The samples span acute and convalescent COVID-19 from the United States, Italy and Spain.

The length of the CDR3 is 13 residues. Trimming removed 2 bases from V and 8 bases from J, with 12 bases in between. The germline CDR1 and CDR2 sequences are KGHSH and LQKENI. Under the authors' procedure: Quantification of nucleated cells was approximated via reference gene primer amplification. Assay used: immunoSEQ multiplex PCR; TCRdb lists only in-frame clones, some missing. V and J calls and clone size come straight from that table; D and trimming were deduced from the DNA. Here the sample spans tens of thousands of clones, around 90% being singletons. This clonotype was sampled from a man between 65 and 85 years old with active or convalescent COVID-19. V usage is TRBV18 and J usage is TRBJ1-1; maybe TRBD1 (5 bases). Sequences were obtained from peripheral blood. CDR3 amino acids: CASSPSQGQEAFF. The CDR3 nucleotides read TGTGCCAGCTCACCATCCCAGGGCCAGGAAGCTTTCTTT. Filled out from reference TRBV18 and TRBJ1-1, the complete variable domain reads NAGVMQNPRHLVRRRGQEARLRCSPMKGHSHVYWYRQLPEEGLKFMVYLQKENIIDESGMPKERFSAEFPKEGPSILRIQQVVRGDSAAYFCASSPSQGQEAFFGQGTRLTVV.